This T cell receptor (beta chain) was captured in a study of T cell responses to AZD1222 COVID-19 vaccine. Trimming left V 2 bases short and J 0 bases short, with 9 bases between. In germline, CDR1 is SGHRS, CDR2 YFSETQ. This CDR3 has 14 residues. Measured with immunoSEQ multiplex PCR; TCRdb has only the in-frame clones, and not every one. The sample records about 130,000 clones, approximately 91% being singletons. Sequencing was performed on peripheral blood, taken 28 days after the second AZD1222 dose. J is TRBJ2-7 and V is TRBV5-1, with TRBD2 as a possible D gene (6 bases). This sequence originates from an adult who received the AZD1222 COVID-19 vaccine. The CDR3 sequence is CASSFGGVSYEQYF. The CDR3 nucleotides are TGCGCCAGCAGCTTTGGCGGGGTCTCCTACGAGCAGTACTTC.